This TCR beta chain derives from a study of T cells in Graves' hyperthyroidism and ophthalmopathy. The CDR3 regions of TCR beta were amplified from RNA transcripts. HTBI primers were used for first-round RT-PCR of the TCR CDR3. Using its own MiXCR run on the multiplex PCR reads, TCRdb lists one record per CDR3 protein. The table has more than 300,000 distinct CDR3 sequences, more than 14% seen once; the top ten hold about 20%. CDR3 length: 15 residues. Trimming cost V 4 bases and J 0 bases, with 9 bases left between them. Germline CDR1 and CDR2: SGHVS and FNYEAQ. A few counts support this clonotype. The source material was blood. The TCR was taken from a young woman with Graves' ophthalmopathy. The chain carries TRBV7-6 and TRBJ1-4; D is unclear. The CDR3: CASSSPGATNEKLFF. The CDR3 DNA follows: TGTGCCAGCAGCTCCCCGGGTGCAACTAATGAAAAACTGTTTTTT.